This T cell receptor (beta chain) was found in a study of T cell responses to AZD1222 COVID-19 vaccine. Overall study findings and caveats: Across spike, vaccine-associated CD4 TCRs were found, dominant at 160-218 and 743-854.

This clone appeared a single time. As yet, its antigen is unknown. This CDR3 has 14 amino acids. Per germline, CDR1 LNHDA and CDR2 SQIVND (reference sequence). The ends lost 5 bases at V and 5 bases at J; junction bases unmatched: 6. This table comes from immunoSEQ multiplex PCR, and its TCRdb copy is limited to in-frame clones, with some not included. There are about 150,000 clones in the sample; 75% to 90% occur only once, and over 4% lies in the top ten. This rearrangement joins TRBV19 to TRBJ1-2; 9 nucleotides agree with TRBD1. This receptor was obtained from an adult in good health. Source: peripheral blood, taken on day 0 of AZD1222 vaccination. CDR3 in DNA: TGTGCCAGTAGTCCAAGGGACAGGGTTTATGGCTACACCTTC. Residues: CASSPRDRVYGYTF.